The present T cell receptor (beta chain) was sequenced within a study of cytomegalovirus exposure and HLA in healthy donors (dated by TCRdb to between 2016 and 2019). As for the study more broadly: In an earlier analysis of some 550 of the donors, less than 350 Gb of sequence data and 100 million or so unique TCR beta sequences from roughly 190 million T cells were reported. An earlier analysis of some 600 of the donors applied high-throughput TCR beta sequencing to assess whether each TCR beta V gene segment acted as functional or pseudogenic. The study was designed to test whether signatures of past pathogen exposure could be identified by cataloging public T cell receptors. All discovery cohort repertoires had been generated using a single sequencing platform. The later analysis used no new phenotypic data to find candidate immune exposures, relying instead on TCR beta sequences and their occurrence across donors. To predict cytomegalovirus infection status, the study combined high-throughput TCR immunosequencing, statistical association of individual TCRs with disease status, and machine learning. Donor age, sex, ethnicity and CMV serostatus were collected together with the repertoire data. On average, roughly 240,000 unique TCR beta nucleotide sequences were sequenced per donor among a few hundred genotyped donors of the cohort, with 15% to 20% of those sequences being non-productive. Genome-wide SNP genotypes for about 65% of the roughly 670 donors were used in a later genetic analysis, which treated that subset as a discovery cohort. The number of donors typed differed by locus, with 629-630 for A, B, C, DRB1 and DQB1, over 500 for DQA1, under 610 for DPA1, and under 490 for DPB1. In a later analysis, previously published TCR beta repertoires from fewer than 750 donors were re-analyzed and high-resolution HLA genotyping was added so that TCR occurrence patterns could be studied. Around 300 gigabases of sequencing data and tens of millions of unique TCR sequences were included in an early release covering about 700 HLA-typed donors. Class I and class II HLA loci were covered by the typing at four-digit resolution. The study used immunosequencing to profile the T cell repertoires of 670 or so subjects and linked those repertoires to cytomegalovirus serostatus. In addition to the first cohort of 650 to 800 subjects, a separate validation cohort of approximately 130 different subjects was used. Roughly five DR-DQ haplotypes were handled as single units for association and clustering, since linkage in the cohort was strong. Of the 300 to 500 genotyped donors, 65% to 90% were placed in the genetic ancestry cluster associated with self-reported Caucasian donors. Paper-wide results and their limitations: In a later analysis, the rate of TCR association differed among HLA loci, with DRB1 alleles having the most associated TCRs and HLA-C alleles having the fewest. Compared with equally common non-associated chains, HLA-associated TCR beta chains in a later analysis were more clonally expanded and had lower generation probabilities. A cluster of highly shared sequence variants was judged likely to represent a technical artifact of the sequencing pipeline. Broadly in line with IMGT annotations, most TCR beta V segments showed up in productive rearrangements about 87% or about 30% of the time in an earlier analysis of 587 of the donors. HLA typing was unavailable for some donors at each locus, so association tests used only the typed subset. Three of the identified cytomegalovirus-associated TCR beta chains were confirmed in vitro to be specific for cytomegalovirus antigens. Strong co-occurrence of HLA alleles, especially DR and DQ, made assigning TCR associations to individual alleles difficult. Linkage disequilibrium might explain the correlated functional status among segregating V segments, but an unknown experimental factor could not be excluded. Some IMGT-functional V segments, including TRBV6-2 and TRBV6-3, could not be distinguished by the 87-base-pair reads and were therefore excluded. The classifier was reported to diagnose cytomegalovirus status with high specificity and sensitivity in both the original and validation cohorts. According to the authors, the approach could potentially be generalized to other disease states and immunological phenotypes. According to a later analysis, parvovirus B19, influenza, CMV and Epstein-Barr virus appeared linked to several top co-occurrence clusters. Around 16 rarely observed V segments, including chromosome 9 orphons, were excluded from the earlier analysis of a few hundred of the donors because counts were too low. A further reported finding was that TCR beta sequences accurately predicted the HLA-A and HLA-B alleles for most subjects in the first cohort. In a later analysis, most CMV-associated TCR beta chains were found to appear HLA-restricted, with HLA associations seemingly driven largely by CMV exposure. A later analysis associated about 17,000 TCR beta sequences with specific HLA alleles at a false discovery rate of 0.05. Roughly uniform sequencing depth across donors was assumed in presence/absence analyses, although this assumption may not hold. In a later genetic analysis, fewer N-insertions in productive TCRs were reported among donors in an Asian-associated ancestry cluster than the approximately 630-donor mean. The study listed 150 to 200 TCR beta chains as associated with cytomegalovirus. The only immune exposure information available for the cohort was CMV serostatus. In this cohort, only TCR beta chains were sequenced, and detectable features were limited by the absence of alpha or paired-chain data. An association between a missense DCLRE1C variant and V-gene and J-gene trimming of TCR beta chains was found in a later genetic analysis and replicated in an independent cohort. Most TCR sequences were observed very rarely across donors, whereas some public TCRs were present in many individuals.

Library preparation used the immunoSEQ multiplex PCR assay. For the multiplex PCR, a mixture combining 60 forward primers for TCR Vbeta segments and 13 reverse primers for TCR Jbeta segments was used. The CDR3 region of rearranged TCR beta genes was amplified from genomic DNA with a multiplex PCR assay. Amplified TCR beta libraries were sequenced as 87-base-pair reads on the Illumina HiSeq System. In the source study's methods: A later analysis tallied around 87 million unique TCR beta chains across the 700 or so repertoires, and around 10 million of those chains were shared by two or more donors. Raw reads were error-corrected and collapsed into unique sequences by a nearest-neighbor algorithm in which closely related sequences were merged to remove PCR and sequencing errors. To assign V, D and J gene segments, CDR3 sequences were aligned to IMGT reference sequences. For a sequence to be retained, at least a six-nucleotide match to both a V gene segment and a J gene segment was required. A rearrangement was called productive if the CDR3 had no stop codons and remained in frame with V and J, and every other rearrangement was called non-productive. Following IMGT convention, CDR3 was defined as the stretch from the second conserved V-encoded cysteine to the conserved J-encoded phenylalanine. The earlier analysis of 550 to 650 of the donors excluded any sequence lacking an unambiguous match to a single V gene segment. An earlier analysis of about 600 of the donors called V segments functional above 56.7% productive rearrangements and segregating when the between-donor standard deviation exceeded 5%. To diagnose cytomegalovirus status from the catalog of TCR beta chain sequences, a statistical classification framework was built. V and J gene assignment, in a later analysis, came from comparing TCR nucleotide sequences with IMGT/GENE-DB human TR gene sequences. Using the TCRdist pipeline, a later analysis assigned CDR3 sequences along with most-parsimonious VDJ recombination scenarios. A later analysis defined each TCR beta chain by its CDR3 amino acid sequence plus V-gene family, and excluded reads lacking a unique V-gene family. A later analysis removed roughly 590 highly shared, low-generation-probability nucleotide sequences to deal with suspected cross-contamination and a sequencing artifact. In a later analysis, a clonal expansion index was calculated for each public chain from normalized within-repertoire ranks of inferred template counts. In a later analysis, generation probabilities were computed using a VDJ recombination model fitted to out-of-frame rearrangements, and the results were checked against IGoR. In a later analysis, TCR-TCR, TCR-HLA and TCR-CMV co-occurrence was scored with hypergeometric tests, and a repertoire-size bias correction was applied to TCR pairs. To estimate false discovery rates, a later analysis permuted the HLA or CMV assignments 20 times. In a later analysis, co-occurring TCRs were grouped using DBSCAN, with TCRdist sequence similarity added in when clustering inside HLA-allele-positive subsets. Repertoires with fewer than 30,000 or more than 120,000 public chains were left out of co-occurrence clustering, as were four to six repertoires with anomalous nucleotide sharing. Here the immuneACCESS table is served through TCRdb, limited to in-frame sequences with V and J called. Missing clones are a known gap in these copies; in checked studies unresolved V genes cover under half, and the rest lacks a known reason. For V, J and clone size, that table is used; D and trimming come from the DNA. In this sample the table shows over 130,000 clones, roughly 77% of which occur a single time. About 3.7% of the sample is held by the ten biggest clonotypes.

The cohort consisted of more than 650 healthy bone marrow donors. At the time of sampling, all cohort members were nominally healthy, though unrecorded immune exposures were likely present. Of the roughly 700 cohort members, more than 250 had a positive CMV serostatus and approximately 370 had a negative one, while no CMV serostatus was recorded for the donor. Every donor gave a peripheral blood sample, and the peripheral blood mononuclear cells from that sample were used for TCR beta sequencing. Genomic DNA was extracted from the blood cell samples with the Qiagen DNeasy Blood Extraction Kit. Compared with germline, V lacks 1 base and J lacks 2 bases; bases without a gene match: 2. The CDR3 spans 15 residues, from the cysteine through the phenylalanine. Of all the DNA, just the CDR3 is kept, 45 bases in frame from base 1. The germline V gene sets CDR1 to SGHDN and CDR2 to FVKESK. With regard to this clone: It has no known antigen specificity. Base qualities were left out, and no much larger clone turns up one base away.

In this chain, TRBV14 is recombined with TRBJ2-5, with 9 bases aligning to TRBD1. This receptor was taken from a human donor in good health. Sequences were obtained from PBMCs. The CDR3 protein sequence reads: CASSQGQGVQETQYF. The nucleotide sequence is given as TGTGCCAGCAGCCAAGGACAGGGGGTTCAAGAGACCCAGTACTTC.